The entry that follows covers one T cell receptor beta chain sequence. Its specificity is not known. Blood draws occurred at baseline, cycle 4 day 1, and cycle 7 day 1. Only in-frame clones appear in the TCRdb table, and some are missing; sequencing was by immunoSEQ multiplex PCR. The repertoire holds approximately 99,000 clones, with around 96% as singletons. The CDR3 sequence is 15 residues long. With 0 bases removed from V and 5 bases from J, the gap between germline ends came to 14 bases. CDR1 SGDLS and CDR2 YYNGEE come from the germline V gene. The record originates from a study of OX40 agonist ivuxolimab in advanced cancers. About the study: Patients were infused with ivuxolimab every 2 weeks at 0.01 to 10 mg/kg.

Study results and limitations: Among the lowest peripheral clonal expansion occurred in 0.1-3.0 mg/kg partial responders. Dose levels from 0.1 to 3.0 mg/kg saw CD4+ and CD8+ blood T cells expand clonally by week 6.

This chain uses TRBV9 with TRBJ2-5; D is perhaps TRBD1 (6 bases). The source was CD4+ or CD8+ T cells sorted from blood, collected in a trial of the OX40 agonist ivuxolimab. This receptor was taken from an adult with an advanced solid tumor such as melanoma, head and neck, liver or kidney cancer. CDR3 DNA: TGTGCCAGCAGCGTAGGCAGGGGCGCCTTGGAGACCCAGTACTTC. As protein: CASSVGRGALETQYF.